The 12 T cell receptor beta chains below were found in one sample sequenced in a study of cytomegalovirus exposure and HLA in healthy donors. Clones were read by immunoSEQ multiplex PCR, and TCRdb kept only the in-frame ones, dropping some. The repertoire consists of roughly 150,000 clones, with approximately 87% occurring once and the leading ten covering 5.7%. Material for sequencing was PBMCs. These receptor sequences come from a woman between 25 and 40 years old in good health and CMV-seronegative.

This chain joins TRBV5-1 and TRBJ2-5; 10 nucleotides agree with TRBD1. With V trimmed by 1 base and J by 4 bases, 7 bases remained unmatched. Per the germline V gene, CDR1 is SGHRS and CDR2 is YFSETQ. This CDR3 comprises 16 residues. The CDR3 region is CASSLSGTGVGETQYF. DNA of the CDR3: TGCGCCAGCAGCTTGTCCGGGACAGGGGTTGGAGAGACCCAGTACTTC.

This chain uses TRBV25-1 with TRBJ2-3; D unresolved. The CDR3 totals 17 residues. Germline assignment: CDR1 MGHDK and CDR2 SYGVNS. V gave up 5 bases and J gave up 2 bases, with 20 bases separating them. CDR3 nucleotides: TGTGCCAGCAGTTCCAGGAAGGTGTCGCCAGTCACAGATACGCAGTATTTT. Its protein product is CASSSRKVSPVTDTQYF.

V is TRBV4-1 and J is TRBJ2-3, with D tentatively TRBD1 (6 bases). The CDR3 is 16 residues long. V was trimmed by 0 bases and J by 0 bases, leaving 10 bases between them. CDR1 is MGHRA and CDR2 is YSYEKL in the germline V gene. CDR3 nucleotides: TGCGCCAGCAGCCAAGAAACAGGGTCTAGCACAGATACGCAGTATTTT. Its translation is CASSQETGSSTDTQYF.

This chain joins TRBV29-1 and TRBJ1-1; perhaps TRBD1 as D (5 bases). The CDR3 sequence is 14 residues long. Germline lookup yields CDR1 SQVTM and CDR2 ANQGSEA. Trimming removed 3 bases from V and 4 bases from J, with 15 bases in between. DNA for the CDR3: TGCAGCGTTGAGTTCAGGGCGGGCGGCACTGAAGCTTTCTTT. This encodes CSVEFRAGGTEAFF.

The sample holds one count of this clone. V is TRBV10-3 and J is TRBJ1-4; D ambiguous. The CDR3 covers 14 residues. Trimming stripped 0 bases from V and 5 bases from J, with 7 bases between. The V gene's germline CDR1 is ENHRY and CDR2 SYGVKD. The DNA of the CDR3 is TGTGCCATCAGTGAGTCGACCAGGAATGAAAAACTGTTTTTT. As protein: CAISESTRNEKLFF.

The V gene is TRBV7-9, the J gene TRBJ1-1; D unclear. The length of the CDR3 is 15 residues. The germline V gene has CDR1 SEHNR and CDR2 FQNEAQ (reference sequence). V shed 1 base and J shed 1 base, with 10 bases lying between them. As DNA, the CDR3 is TGTGCCAGCAGCTTAGAAGAAAGAGCGAACACTGAAGCTTTCTTT. Amino acids: CASSLEERANTEAFF.

The rearrangement links TRBV7-2 to TRBJ2-7, with no clear D. Trimming removed 5 bases at V and 5 bases at J, with 10 bases between. In germline, CDR1 is SGHTA, CDR2 FQGNSA. The CDR3 has 12 residues. CDR3 in DNA: TGTGCCAGCAGCCGACTCGCTCACGAGCAGTACTTC. As protein: CASSRLAHEQYF.

The chain is built from TRBV5-1 and TRBJ2-3; D not certain. V was trimmed by 3 bases and J by 1 base, leaving 12 bases between them. This CDR3 has 15 amino acids. CDR1 is SGHRS, CDR2 YFSETQ, per germline. CDR3 DNA sequence: TGCGCCAGCAGCTCCTTGGCGTCGGGCACAGATACGCAGTATTTT. It is translated as CASSSLASGTDTQYF.

The chain couples TRBV5-5 to TRBJ2-5, with 10 positions matching TRBD1. The DNA matches TRBJ2-7 better at its end, which makes the J call doubtful. Germline lookup yields CDR1 SGHKS and CDR2 YYEKEE (reference sequence). There are 20 residues in the CDR3. The CDR3 coding sequence is TGTGCCAGCAGCTCGCACTTCCCGGGACAGGGGCCCGCTGCTACCTACGAGCAGTACTTC. Translation: CASSSHFPGQGPAATYEQYF.

This clone has more than one count but fewer than ten. The rearrangement joins TRBV7-2 to TRBJ2-7, with 12 nucleotides matching TRBD2. The junction had 3 bases not matched to a gene; V was cut back by 5 bases and J by 1 base. The CDR3 totals 15 residues. The germline V gene encodes CDR1 SGHTA and CDR2 FQGNSA. CDR3 sequence (DNA): TGTGCCAGCAGCGCGACTAGCGGGAGTTCCTACGAGCAGTACTTC. It specifies CASSATSGSSYEQYF.

The chain is built from TRBV5-6 and TRBJ2-1; 11 bases are shared with TRBD1. CDR3 length: 15 residues. The germline V gene encodes CDR1 SGHDT and CDR2 YYEEEE. Trimming at V came to 2 bases and at J to 7 bases, leaving 5 bases not matched to a gene. This chain's CDR3 is CASSFGQGAGNEQFF. The CDR3, as DNA: TGTGCCAGCAGCTTCGGACAGGGGGCCGGAAATGAGCAGTTCTTC.

The CDR3 loop reads CASSRLAGANEQFF. The CDR3 DNA reads TGCGCCAGCAGCCGCCTAGCGGGTGCTAATGAGCAGTTCTTC. This chain links TRBV5-1 with TRBJ2-1; 8 bases are shared with TRBD2. Germline V CDR1 and CDR2: SGHRS, YFSETQ. The CDR3 totals 14 residues. Germline trimming cut 4 bases from V and 7 bases from J; bases unmatched to any gene: 7.